The 23 T cell receptor beta chains in this list originate from one sample, sequenced in a study of T cell responses to AZD1222 COVID-19 vaccine. Libraries were prepared by immunoSEQ multiplex PCR; TCRdb keeps only in-frame clonotypes and omits some of them. The sample gives about 110,000 clones, around nine tenths of which show up once; under 20% is in the top ten. The specimen was peripheral blood, collected on day 0 of AZD1222 vaccination. The receptors originated from an adult in good health.

The V and J genes are TRBV12-3 or TRBV12-4 and TRBJ2-5; the D gene is possibly TRBD2 (6 bases). V was cut by 1 base and J by 7 bases, with 10 bases left in between. The CDR3 extends over 13 amino acids. Written as DNA, the CDR3 is TGTGCCAGCAGTTTAGGCGGGGTAGGGACCCAGTACTTC. It is translated as CASSLGGVGTQYF.

This chain links TRBV3-1 (or the pseudogene TRBV3-2) with TRBJ2-7, with 10 bases matching TRBD1. Germline-derived CDR1 and CDR2 are LGHDT and YNNKEL (reference sequence). The junction had 10 bases not matched to a gene; V was cut back by 5 bases and J by 3 bases. The CDR3 has 16 amino acids. Here the CDR3 reads CASSYYRDRGNYEQYF. The CDR3 DNA sequence: TGTGCCAGCAGCTACTACCGGGACAGGGGAAACTACGAGCAGTACTTC.

V is TRBV5-6 and J is TRBJ2-5; 7 bases are a match to TRBD2. The V gene end was trimmed by 0 bases and the J gene end by 7 bases; junction bases not matched to a gene: 9. CDR3 length: 15 amino acids. The V gene's germline CDR1 is SGHDT and CDR2 YYEEEE. The CDR3: CASSLAGSGLWTQYF. CDR3 DNA sequence: TGTGCCAGCAGCTTGGCCGGGTCGGGACTATGGACCCAGTACTTC. Complete variable domain (other parts from reference TRBV5-6 and TRBJ2-5): DAGVTQSPTHLIKTRGQQVTLRCSPKSGHDTVSWYQQALGQGPQFIFQYYEEEERQRGNFPDRFSGHQFPNYSSELNVNALLLGDSALYLCASSLAGSGLWTQYFGPGTRLLVL.

The genes are TRBV2 and TRBJ2-1, with 11 bases aligning to TRBD2. Germline V CDR1 and CDR2: SNHLY, FYNNEI. There are 15 residues in the CDR3. Trimming took 1 base from V and 4 from J; bases not matched to a gene: 0. The CDR3 DNA reads as TGTGCCAGCAGTGAAGGACTAGCGGGATACAATGAGCAGTTCTTC. Its protein product is CASSEGLAGYNEQFF.

Written as DNA, the CDR3 is TGTGCCAGCAGGGGGATTGGACCCGGGGAGCTGTTTTTT. Translation: CASRGIGPGELFF. The chain is built from TRBV6-5 and TRBJ2-2, with no clear D. Germline V lookup: CDR1 MNHEY, CDR2 SVGAGI. V was clipped by 6 bases and J by 6 bases, with 11 bases between them. There are 13 residues in the CDR3.

V usage is TRBV18 and J usage is TRBJ1-3, with 11 bases matching TRBD1. After removal of 5 bases from V and 2 bases from J, the junction contained 5 bases not matched to a gene. Per germline, CDR1 KGHSH and CDR2 LQKENI. CDR3 length: 16 amino acids. The CDR3 region is CASSAGQGAAGNTIYF. CDR3 coding DNA: TGTGCCAGCTCAGCCGGACAGGGGGCTGCTGGAAACACCATATATTTT.

V usage is TRBV5-4 and J usage is TRBJ1-5; D unclear. Germline-derived CDR1 and CDR2 are SGHNT and YYREEE (reference sequence). The germline V and J ends were trimmed by 0 bases and 4 bases, with 14 bases remaining between them. This CDR3 region has 16 residues. Here the CDR3 DNA reads TGTGCCAGCAGCTTGGGGGGTCGGTCACGGAATCAGCCCCAGCATTTT. Translated: CASSLGGRSRNQPQHF.

The gene calls are TRBV2 and TRBJ1-5, with D perhaps matching TRBD1 (6 bases). This CDR3 is built from 15 residues. Trimming cost V 3 bases and J 7 bases, with 16 bases left between them. Germline V lookup: CDR1 SNHLY, CDR2 FYNNEI. DNA of the CDR3: TGTGCCAGCAGTGAGGGGGCAGGGGCGGGGCAGCCCCAGCATTTT. Translation: CASSEGAGAGQPQHF. The variable domain in full, completed from reference TRBV2 and TRBJ1-5, reads EPEVTQTPSHQVTQMGQEVILRCVPISNHLYFYWYRQILGQKVEFLVSFYNNEISEKSEIFDDQFSVERPDGSNFTLKIRSTKLEDSAMYFCASSEGAGAGQPQHFGDGTRLSIL.

This clone was seen a few times. J is TRBJ1-5 and V is TRBV19; D possibly corresponds to TRBD1 (6 bases). The germline CDR1 and CDR2 sequences are LNHDA and SQIVND (reference sequence). Deletions cut 7 bases from V and 0 bases from J, with 13 bases between. This CDR3 is built from 15 residues. CDR3 in amino acids: CASNRGGNSNQPQHF. In DNA form, the CDR3 reads TGTGCCAGTAACCGAGGGGGAAATAGCAATCAGCCCCAGCATTTT.

V gene TRBV7-9 combines with J gene TRBJ1-1; 7 bases match TRBD1. The CDR3 totals 15 residues. The V segment lost 7 bases and the J segment 0 bases; nucleotides outside the gene matches: 8. Germline-derived CDR1 and CDR2 are SEHNR and FQNEAQ (reference sequence). The chain's CDR3 is CASNPLGQVNTEAFF. CDR3 sequence (DNA): TGTGCCAGCAACCCCCTAGGACAGGTGAACACTGAAGCTTTCTTT.

The rearrangement links TRBV30 to TRBJ1-4; D is possibly TRBD1 (6 bases). Germline values: CDR1 GTSNPN, CDR2 SVGIG (reference sequence). This CDR3 region has 14 residues. Trimming removed 4 bases at V and 8 bases at J, with 17 bases between. The CDR3 nucleotides are TGTGCCTGGACTACAGGGTCTGGACGGGAAAAACTGTTTTTT. This gives the protein CAWTTGSGREKLFF.

The chain carries TRBV27 and TRBJ1-1; possibly TRBD1 for D (6 bases). The CDR3 has 14 residues. Germline values: CDR1 MNHEY, CDR2 SMNVEV (reference sequence). V dropped 7 bases and J dropped 5 bases, with 17 bases sitting between them. The CDR3: CASNKRGGRTEAFF. The CDR3 nucleotides read TGTGCCAGCAACAAAAGGGGGGGTCGAACTGAAGCTTTCTTT.

This chain connects TRBV2 to TRBJ1-6; D might be TRBD1 (5 bases). Trimming removed 1 base at V and 11 bases at J, with 12 bases between. Germline CDR1 SNHLY, CDR2 FYNNEI. The CDR3 is 14 residues long. DNA of the CDR3: TGTGCCAGCAGTGAAGGGGGCACGTTGACACCCCTCCACTTT. As protein: CASSEGGTLTPLHF.

The rearrangement joins TRBV3-1 (or the pseudogene TRBV3-2) to TRBJ2-7; D possibly uses TRBD1 or TRBD2 (6 bases each). V was shortened by 4 bases and J by 4 bases, with 11 bases between the two germline ends. In germline, CDR1 is LGHDT, CDR2 YNNKEL (reference sequence). The CDR3 runs to 13 residues. The CDR3 DNA sequence: TGTGCCAGCAGCCGGGGGGCACGGTACGAGCAGTACTTC. This translates into CASSRGARYEQYF.

The genes are TRBV5-1 and TRBJ2-1, with a tentative D call TRBD1 (5 bases). The germline V and J ends were trimmed by 2 bases and 9 bases, with 18 bases remaining between them. Per the germline V gene, CDR1 is SGHRS and CDR2 is YFSETQ. This CDR3 comprises 15 residues. In DNA, the CDR3 is TGCGCCAGCAGCTTAGGGGCAGGTGAGTTCGGTGAGCAGTTCTTC. As protein: CASSLGAGEFGEQFF.

V usage is TRBV28 and J usage is TRBJ1-2; the match to TRBD1 covers 9 bases. Germline trimming cut 2 bases from V and 7 bases from J; bases unmatched to any gene: 2. This CDR3 spans 13 amino acids. Germline loops: CDR1 MDHEN, CDR2 SYDVKM. The CDR3 sequence is CASSLNRGLGYTF. The CDR3 DNA reads as TGTGCCAGCAGTTTAAACAGGGGGCTTGGCTACACCTTC.

The chain carries TRBV5-5 and TRBJ2-3; possibly TRBD2 for D (5 bases). Trimming removed 0 bases from V and 6 bases from J, with 14 bases in between. The CDR3 contains 15 residues. Germline lookup yields CDR1 SGHKS and CDR2 YYEKEE (reference sequence). The DNA of the CDR3 is TGTGCCAGCAGCTTGGGGAGGCCCAACGCCGATACGCAGTATTTT. Its protein product is CASSLGRPNADTQYF.

V gene TRBV5-1 combines with J gene TRBJ1-5; D may be TRBD1 (5 bases). The V gene's germline CDR1 is SGHRS and CDR2 YFSETQ. The V gene lost 0 bases and the J gene lost 6 bases, with 10 bases spanning the gap. The CDR3 extends over 14 amino acids. The CDR3, as DNA: TGCGCCAGCAGCTTGGATGGGGGGGGTCAGCCCCAGCATTTT. Encoded protein: CASSLDGGGQPQHF.

The chain couples TRBV7-6 to TRBJ2-1; 8 bases are shared with TRBD2. With V trimmed by 5 bases and J by 7 bases, 10 bases remained unmatched. The CDR3 is 15 amino acids. Germline V gene sequence: CDR1 SGHVS, CDR2 FNYEAQ. The CDR3 DNA is TGTGCCAGCAGCCCCCGGACTAGCCGGGAGAATGAGCAGTTCTTC. Translated, it gives CASSPRTSRENEQFF.

The chain joins TRBV19 to TRBJ1-2, with 9 positions matching TRBD1. This CDR3 region has 17 residues. From germline, CDR1 is LNHDA and CDR2 SQIVND (reference sequence). V lost 6 bases and J lost 3; bases outside the gene matches: 14. The CDR3 protein is CASSDGQGHQLYYGYTF. The CDR3 nucleotides read TGTGCCAGTAGCGACGGACAGGGGCACCAATTATACTATGGCTACACCTTC.

The rearrangement links TRBV16 to TRBJ2-3; TRBD1 aligns across 9 bases. CDR1 is KGHSY, CDR2 FQNENV, per germline. V trimming: 4 bases; J trimming: 3 bases; junction bases outside the gene matches: 8. The CDR3 totals 16 residues. The CDR3: CASSLPGTGRTDTQYF. The CDR3 DNA sequence: TGTGCCAGCAGCCTCCCCGGGACAGGGAGAACAGATACGCAGTATTTT.

V and J are TRBV5-6 and TRBJ1-2; D may be TRBD1 (6 bases). CDR3 length equals 14 residues. Germline V CDR1 and CDR2: SGHDT, YYEEEE. V lost 2 bases, J lost 2 bases, and 10 bases lay in between. CDR3 in DNA: TGTGCCAGCAGCTTCTACAGGGTAAACTATGGCTACACCTTC. Translating gives CASSFYRVNYGYTF. Full variable domain (outside the CDR3, taken from reference TRBV5-6 and TRBJ1-2): DAGVTQSPTHLIKTRGQQVTLRCSPKSGHDTVSWYQQALGQGPQFIFQYYEEEERQRGNFPDRFSGHQFPNYSSELNVNALLLGDSALYLCASSFYRVNYGYTFGSGTRLTVV.

The rearrangement joins TRBV3-1 (or the pseudogene TRBV3-2) to TRBJ1-1; TRBD1 might be the D (5 bases). The ends were cut back, 4 bases at V and 3 bases at J, with 12 bases in the middle. The germline V gene encodes CDR1 LGHDT and CDR2 YNNKEL (reference sequence). CDR3 size: 14 residues. Here the CDR3 DNA reads TGTGCCAGCAGCCCGGGCGGGGCGTACACTGAAGCTTTCTTT. Its translation is CASSPGGAYTEAFF.